These 10 T cell receptor beta chains were all obtained from the same sample, sequenced in a study of blood T cells in healthy people across ages. Together with a sample-barcoded 5' primer, a J-beta primer mix was included in a second PCR lasting about 7 to 11 cycles. Each CDR3 protein is one row after TCRdb ran MiXCR on the 5' RACE reads. Among approximately 800,000 distinct CDR3 sequences, approximately 24% were seen once, and the ten largest hold about 2.9%. In addition, the sample was reused for a study of T cells of mothers and their children.

Sequencing used blood. The receptors were gathered from a boy aged 5-17 years in good health.

This chain links TRBV6-6 with TRBJ1-4, with 8 bases identical to TRBD1. Germline loops: CDR1 MNHNY, CDR2 SVGAGI (reference sequence). The CDR3 length is 14 residues. The V gene end was trimmed by 7 bases and the J gene end by 8 bases; junction bases not matched to a gene: 9. CDR3 DNA sequence: TGTGCCAGCAACCGACAGGGGAGGGACGAAAAACTGTTTTTT. Its protein is CASNRQGRDEKLFF.

In its sample, this clonotype was seen once. The chain has TRBV11-2 and TRBJ2-5; 7 bases fit TRBD2. This CDR3 is 15 amino acids long. Looked up from germline, CDR1 is SGHAT and CDR2 is FQNNGV. The V segment lost 5 bases and the J segment 0 bases; nucleotides outside the gene matches: 6. DNA for the CDR3: TGTGCCAGCAGCCCTAGGGGAGGGAACCAAGAGACCCAGTACTTC. Translating gives CASSPRGGNQETQYF. The full variable domain, in which reference TRBV11-2 and TRBJ2-5 provide the parts outside the CDR3, is EAGVAQSPRYKIIEKRQSVAFWCNPISGHATLYWYQQILGQGPKLLIQFQNNGVVDDSQLPKDRFSAERLKGVDSTLKIQPAKLEDSAVYLCASSPRGGNQETQYFGPGTRLLVL.

The chain recombines TRBV7-3 with TRBJ1-1; D remains ambiguous. The V gene's germline CDR1 is SGHTA and CDR2 FQGTGA. The CDR3 covers 14 residues. V was clipped by 1 base and J by 7 bases, with 13 bases between them. For the CDR3, the DNA is TGTGCCAGCAGCTTAAATGGCCCCACCCGTGAAGCTTTCTTT. Its translation: CASSLNGPTREAFF.

A few counts support this clonotype. The genes are TRBV20-1 and TRBJ2-4; perhaps D is TRBD1 or TRBD2 (6 bases each). V shed 6 bases and J shed 8 bases, with 17 bases lying between them. CDR1 is DFQATT and CDR2 is SNEGSKA in the germline V gene (reference sequence). The CDR3 is 13 residues long. CDR3 in DNA: TGCAGTGCACCGGGGGCGTTAGGGGACATTCAGTACTTC. It yields the protein CSAPGALGDIQYF.

This clonotype was seen a handful of times. The gene calls are TRBV12-3 or TRBV12-4 and TRBJ1-4; TRBD1 aligns across 9 bases. The J segment lost 7 bases and the V segment lost 6 bases, leaving 15 bases of the junction unmatched. CDR3 length: 17 residues. The CDR3 DNA sequence: TGTGCCAGCAGCCAACAAAGGCCCGGACAGGGGAGTGAAAAACTGTTTTTT. Its translation is CASSQQRPGQGSEKLFF.

The chain has TRBV2 and TRBJ1-2; D is possibly TRBD1 (6 bases). This CDR3 has 14 residues. V was trimmed by 2 bases and J by 6 bases, leaving 13 bases between them. Germline V lookup: CDR1 SNHLY, CDR2 FYNNEI. CDR3 DNA sequence: TGTGCCAGCAGTGAAATGCTGGGGGCGAATGGCTACACCTTC. Translation gives CASSEMLGANGYTF.

The sample holds one count of this clonotype. The germline gene is not matched at one end of the junction; a read error may be the cause. This sequence joins TRBV11-2 and TRBJ2-3; weak D call: TRBD1 (5 bases). Germline CDR1 is SGHAT and CDR2 is FQNNGV. The CDR3 consists of 14 residues. The CDR3 region has the DNA TGTGCCAGCAGCACGACAGCACCCCAAGAGACCCAGTACTTT. Translation: CASSTTAPQETQYF.

This clonotype was observed at least ten times. The rearrangement joins TRBV5-5 to TRBJ2-7; D might be TRBD2 (6 bases). V was cut by 4 bases and J by 6 bases, with 17 bases left in between. The CDR3 totals 14 residues. Germline CDR1 is SGHKS and CDR2 is YYEKEE (reference sequence). The CDR3 spells CASSMGPGGVEQYF. The CDR3 bases are TGTGCCAGCAGCATGGGACCCGGAGGGGTCGAGCAGTACTTC.

This clonotype turned up a few times. The chain has TRBV7-2 and TRBJ1-2, with 7 bases lining up with TRBD1. From germline, CDR1 is SGHTA and CDR2 FQGNSA. This CDR3 contains 17 residues. With 0 bases clipped from V and 6 bases from J, the junction kept 13 bases outside the gene matches. CDR3 bases: TGTGCCAGCAGCTTAGCTGTTACAGGGGTTGTTAAGGATGGCTACACCTTC. It encodes CASSLAVTGVVKDGYTF.

This chain links TRBV20-1 with TRBJ1-1; D is unclear. Germline V CDR1 and CDR2: DFQATT, SNEGSKA (reference sequence). The CDR3 contains 11 residues. The V gene lost 4 bases and the J gene lost 3 bases, with 6 bases spanning the gap. The DNA of the CDR3 is TGCAGTGCTAAACAGTACACTGAAGCTTTCTTT. Protein: CSAKQYTEAFF.